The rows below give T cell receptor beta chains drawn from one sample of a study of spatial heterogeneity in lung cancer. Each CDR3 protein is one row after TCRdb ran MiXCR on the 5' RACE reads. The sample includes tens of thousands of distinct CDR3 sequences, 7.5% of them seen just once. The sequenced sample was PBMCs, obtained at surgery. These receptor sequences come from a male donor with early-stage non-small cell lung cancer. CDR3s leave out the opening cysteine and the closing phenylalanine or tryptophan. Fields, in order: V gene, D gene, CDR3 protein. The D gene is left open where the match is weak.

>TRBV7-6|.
ASSSNRVWEQF
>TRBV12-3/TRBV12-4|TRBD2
ASSGTTRTDTQY
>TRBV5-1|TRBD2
ASSTTGLLSTDTQY
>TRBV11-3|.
ASSFNVRETQY
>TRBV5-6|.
ASSLFGALIDTEAF
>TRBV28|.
ASSMQTGIPEAF
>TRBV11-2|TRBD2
ASRHSGASGRNEQF
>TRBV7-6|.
ASSGPQGGLIYNEQF
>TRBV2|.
ASSERQTDTQY
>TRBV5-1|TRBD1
ASSYTGTGVISTEAF
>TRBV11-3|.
ASSLEAGTTDTQY
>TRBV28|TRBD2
ASSLIGPSGHTDTQY
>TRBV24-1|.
ATSDGGSGYT
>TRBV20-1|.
SATPGRGASEAF
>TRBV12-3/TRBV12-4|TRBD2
ASSRPGGRGEQY
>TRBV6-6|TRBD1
ASSRQGFSVEQY
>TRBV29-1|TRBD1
SVRQGEGAF
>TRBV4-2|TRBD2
ASSQETSGRAFPGELF
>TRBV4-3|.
ASSPDGSYEQY
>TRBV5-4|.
ASSPDSYNSPLH
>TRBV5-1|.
ASSLGNMNTEAF
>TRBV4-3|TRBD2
ASSQHASGGYNEQF
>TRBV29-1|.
SAQKLGGAGYGYT
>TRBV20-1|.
SASSTGIYGYT
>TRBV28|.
ASSSRPSGFSGNTIY
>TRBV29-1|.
SVEDRDGLRETQY
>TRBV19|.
ASPGPKTTEAF